This TCR beta chain was sequenced for a study of T cells in localized non-small cell lung cancer. General study findings and limits: Of the top 100 tumor clones, median around 60 were in adjacent lung, approximately 30 among its top 100. Longer survival (overall) was linked to higher T cell density in blood. The tumor had only one region sequenced, so heterogeneity remains possible. In uninvolved adjacent lung, T cell clonality reached its highest value, exceeding tumor.

Germline CDR1 is SGHAT and CDR2 is FQNNGV. This CDR3 contains 14 residues. Trimming at V came to 7 bases and at J to 2 bases, leaving 3 bases not matched to a gene. TCRdb keeps only in-frame clones here, not all; method: immunoSEQ multiplex PCR. The sample includes about 21,000 clones, approximately 86% of them seen just once. Points on this clone: Its antigen is undetermined.

This clonotype originated in a male donor aged 60 or older with stage II lung adenocarcinoma. Sample: peripheral blood mononuclear cells, taken before any cancer treatment. V usage is TRBV11-2 and J usage is TRBJ2-3, with 10 bases lining up with TRBD1. CDR3 protein: CASKDRGYTDTQYF. CDR3 in DNA: TGTGCCAGCAAGGACAGGGGGTACACAGATACGCAGTATTTT.